Below, 13 T cell receptor beta chains from the same sample are listed, as sequenced in a study of spatial heterogeneity in lung cancer. The time point: sample taken at primary tumor resection. Study-wide points: The number of expanded tumor alpha and beta chains correlated with mutation number.

TCRdb reprocessed the 5' RACE reads via MiXCR and lists one record per CDR3 protein. The table has a few thousand distinct CDR3 sequences, less than 35% seen once; the top ten hold about 26%. No antigen has been assigned to these receptors. This specimen consisted of lung tumor tissue, obtained at surgery. The source is a male donor with early-stage non-small cell lung cancer.

Judged by abundance, this clonotype is medium-sized. J is TRBJ2-2 and V is TRBV27, with TRBD2 identical over 7 bases. J gave up 5 bases and V 8 bases, and 11 bases lay outside the gene matches. This CDR3 comprises 15 residues. The V gene's germline CDR1 is MNHEY and CDR2 SMNVEV (reference sequence). CDR3 sequence: CASFPGGIRTGELFF. The CDR3 bases are TGTGCCAGCTTCCCGGGGGGAATACGGACCGGGGAGCTGTTTTTT.

The J gene is TRBJ1-1, the V gene TRBV18; a possible D gene is TRBD1 (5 bases). Germline assignment: CDR1 KGHSH and CDR2 LQKENI. The CDR3 contains 11 residues. The CDR3 loop is CAGGAGTEAFF. CDR3 sequence (DNA): TGTGCGGGCGGCGCAGGGACTGAAGCTTTCTTT. The variable domain in full, with the rest retrieved from reference TRBV18 and TRBJ1-1, is NAGVMQNPRHLVRRRGQEARLRCSPMKGHSHVYWYRQLPEEGLKFMVYLQKENIIDESGMPKERFSAEFPKEGPSILRIQQVVRGDSAAYFCAGGAGTEAFFGQGTRLTVV.

The chain carries TRBV29-1 and TRBJ2-5; D ambiguous. CDR1 is SQVTM and CDR2 is ANQGSEA in the germline V gene. The V end was cut by 6 bases, the J end by 1 base, with 9 bases between. This CDR3 has 12 amino acids. DNA of the CDR3: TGCAGCGTCCACAGAGCCCAAGAGACCCAGTACTTC. This sequence encodes CSVHRAQETQYF.

This clonotype was seen a few times. The J gene is TRBJ2-5, the V gene TRBV5-1; D is uncertain. V lost 0 bases and J lost 5, with 8 bases in between. This CDR3 has 13 amino acids. From germline, CDR1 is SGHRS and CDR2 YFSETQ. The CDR3 reads CASSLGGSETQYF. CDR3 nucleotide sequence: TGCGCCAGCAGCTTGGGTGGATCGGAGACCCAGTACTTC.

Judged by abundance, this clonotype is medium-sized. V usage is TRBV4-1 and J usage is TRBJ1-3, with D perhaps TRBD1 (5 bases). V was trimmed by 1 base and J by 0 bases, leaving 13 bases between them. CDR1 is MGHRA and CDR2 is YSYEKL in the germline V gene. The CDR3 spans 17 residues. The CDR3 bases are TGCGCCAGCAGCCAAGGGGGTAAGGGGATCTCTGGAAACACCATATATTTT. Amino acid sequence: CASSQGGKGISGNTIYF.

This chain joins TRBV5-1 and TRBJ2-5; no clear D gene. V lost 4 bases and J 1 base, leaving 2 bases between the germline ends. From germline, CDR1 is SGHRS and CDR2 YFSETQ. The CDR3 is made up of 11 amino acids. CDR3 in amino acids: CASSLQETQYF. DNA of the CDR3: TGCGCCAGCAGCCTCCAAGAGACCCAGTACTTC.

This clonotype rates as medium-sized. This chain joins TRBV10-3 and TRBJ2-2; TRBD1 agrees at 8 bases. Germline V gene data show CDR1 as ENHRY and CDR2 as SYGVKD. The CDR3 has 15 amino acids. J gave up 3 bases and V 6 bases, and 6 bases lay outside the gene matches. CDR3 region: CAISRDRTYTGELFF. Written as DNA, the CDR3 is TGTGCCATCAGCCGGGACAGGACCTACACCGGGGAGCTGTTTTTT.

This rearrangement joins TRBV2 to TRBJ2-7; 7 bases align to TRBD1. Germline trimming cut 9 bases from V and 1 base from J; bases unmatched to any gene: 6. From germline, CDR1 is SNHLY and CDR2 FYNNEI. This CDR3 has 13 residues. CDR3: CASFRQGSYEQYF. The DNA of the CDR3 is TGTGCCAGTTTCAGACAGGGATCCTACGAGCAGTACTTC.

In its sample, this clonotype is medium-sized. For the CDR3, the DNA is TGTGCCAGCAGCTTGAGGTTTGCAGATGAGCAGTTCTTC. Translation: CASSLRFADEQFF. The V call is TRBV5-4, the J call TRBJ2-1; the D is unclear. The ends were cut back, 1 base at V and 8 bases at J, with 10 bases in the middle. The germline gives CDR1 SGHNT, CDR2 YYREEE (reference sequence). The CDR3 loop spans 13 amino acids.

The V gene is TRBV10-3, the J gene TRBJ2-1; D assignment may be TRBD1 or TRBD2 (5 bases each). The V gene's germline CDR1 is ENHRY and CDR2 SYGVKD. The CDR3 consists of 13 residues. The ends were cut back, 7 bases at V and 4 bases at J, with 11 bases in the middle. The chain's CDR3 is CAITGDPYNEQFF. CDR3 DNA: TGTGCCATCACCGGGGACCCTTACAATGAGCAGTTCTTC.

The J gene is TRBJ2-1, the V gene TRBV12-3 or TRBV12-4; unclear D gene. The CDR3 is made up of 16 amino acids. V shed 5 bases and J shed 4 bases, with 18 bases lying between them. The CDR3 here is CASSPGPFTRYNEQFF. The DNA of the CDR3 is TGTGCCAGCAGTCCCGGGCCATTTACGCGATACAATGAGCAGTTCTTC.

By share of the sample, this clonotype is medium-sized. J is TRBJ2-5 and V is TRBV11-2; TRBD1 agrees at 8 bases. The CDR3 loop spans 13 amino acids. The V gene end was trimmed by 5 bases and the J gene end by 10 bases; junction bases not matched to a gene: 9. Germline loops: CDR1 SGHAT, CDR2 FQNNGV. DNA for the CDR3: TGTGCCAGCAGCACCGGACAGGGCCGGGACCAGTACTTC. Its translation: CASSTGQGRDQYF.

By share of the sample, this clonotype is medium-sized. V gene TRBV7-9 combines with J gene TRBJ2-2, with a weak D call TRBD2 (6 bases). The CDR3 length is 15 residues. With 2 bases removed from V and 4 bases from J, the gap between germline ends came to 11 bases. Germline CDR1 is SEHNR and CDR2 is FQNEAQ (reference sequence). The CDR3 nucleotides are TGTGCCAGCAGCTTAATTAGGACTACCACCGGGGAGCTGTTTTTT. It encodes CASSLIRTTTGELFF.